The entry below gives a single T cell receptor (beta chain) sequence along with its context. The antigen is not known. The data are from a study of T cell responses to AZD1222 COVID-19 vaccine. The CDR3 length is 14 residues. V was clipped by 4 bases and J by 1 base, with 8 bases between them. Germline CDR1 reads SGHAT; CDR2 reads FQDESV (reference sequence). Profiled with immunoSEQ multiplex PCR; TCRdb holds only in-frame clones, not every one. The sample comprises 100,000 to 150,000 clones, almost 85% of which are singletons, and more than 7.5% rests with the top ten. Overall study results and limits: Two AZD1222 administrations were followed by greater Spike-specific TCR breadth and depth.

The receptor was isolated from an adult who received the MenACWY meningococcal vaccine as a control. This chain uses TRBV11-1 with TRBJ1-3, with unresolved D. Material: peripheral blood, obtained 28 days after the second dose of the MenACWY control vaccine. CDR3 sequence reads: CASSSDLSGNTIYF. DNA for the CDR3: TGTGCCAGCAGCTCCGATTTGTCTGGAAACACCATATATTTT.